The entry that follows covers one T cell receptor beta chain sequence. What it recognizes is unknown. The data derive from a study of Tregs in tolerant kidney transplant recipients. The study, taken as a whole, reports: The small number of patients limits these findings pending further validation.

The V gene end was trimmed by 4 bases and the J gene end by 2 bases; junction bases not matched to a gene: 8. The CDR3 length is 15 residues. CDR1 and CDR2 (germline): MGHRA, YSYEKL. Sequenced by immunoSEQ multiplex PCR; TCRdb stores in-frame clones only, minus some. The table lists more than 60,000 clones, around 90% of them singletons. This TCR derives from a human donor who received a combined kidney and bone marrow transplant. The sequencing used CD4+ T cells from blood, collected before the transplant. The J gene is TRBJ2-7, the V gene TRBV4-1, with 7 bases lining up with TRBD1. CDR3 region: CASSPSGTEPYEQYF. The CDR3 coding sequence is TGCGCCAGCAGCCCGTCCGGGACAGAGCCCTACGAGCAGTACTTC.